Listed below are T cell receptor beta chains from one sample, sequenced in a study of blood T cell repertoires in COVID-19. TCRdb's copy holds only in-frame clones and misses some; the assay was immunoSEQ multiplex PCR. The profile shows roughly 290,000 clones, approximately 83% of them singletons. The sample taken for sequencing was peripheral blood. The receptors were gathered from a person in their 70s with COVID-19, enrolled during active disease. Each CDR3 is given with its conserved first and last residue. The D gene is left open where the match is weak. Rows may omit the clone size; those that give it use once, few, many or a size class.

v_call	j_call	clone_size	d_call	cdr3_aa	cdr3_nt
TRBV5-1	TRBJ2-1	NA	NA	CASSLTGGADNEQFF	TGCGCCAGCAGCCTGACTGGCGGGGCCGACAATGAGCAGTTCTTC
TRBV7-9	TRBJ2-2	NA	NA	CASSPYRGNTGELFF	TGTGCCAGCAGCCCGTATCGGGGTAACACCGGGGAGCTGTTTTTT
TRBV6-2/TRBV6-3	TRBJ1-5	NA	TRBD1	CASSRDRGDQPQHF	TGTGCCAGCAGTCGGGACAGGGGGGATCAGCCCCAGCATTTT
TRBV5-5	TRBJ2-6	NA	NA	CASSLEPRVSGANVLTF	TGTGCCAGCAGCTTGGAGCCGCGGGTCTCTGGGGCCAACGTCCTGACTTTC
TRBV11-3	TRBJ2-1	NA	TRBD1	CASSSGQENNEQFF	TGTGCCAGCAGCTCGGGACAGGAGAACAATGAGCAGTTCTTC
TRBV4-3	TRBJ2-7	NA	NA	CASSQDRNRAYEQYF	TGCGCCAGCAGCCAAGATCGGAACAGGGCCTACGAGCAGTACTTC
TRBV28	TRBJ2-3	NA	TRBD1	CASRETGGADTQYF	TGTGCCAGCAGAGAGACAGGGGGGGCAGATACGCAGTATTTT
TRBV5-1	TRBJ2-2	NA	TRBD2	CASSWLPGTSGSSTGELFF	TGCGCCAGCAGCTGGTTACCCGGGACTAGCGGGAGTTCCACCGGGGAGCTGTTTTTT
TRBV4-3	TRBJ2-3	NA	TRBD2	CASSQEPSGFASTDTQYF	TGCGCCAGCAGCCAAGAGCCTAGCGGGTTCGCTAGCACAGATACGCAGTATTTT
TRBV24-1	TRBJ1-2	NA	NA	CATSNRDNGYTF	TGTGCCACCAGTAACCGGGACAATGGCTACACCTTC
TRBV2	TRBJ2-1	NA	TRBD2	CASTPESKRGANEQFF	TGTGCCAGCACCCCCGAGAGTAAGCGGGGGGCCAATGAGCAGTTCTTC
TRBV5-4	TRBJ2-3	NA	NA	CASSLDAQDLDTQYF	TGTGCCAGCAGCTTGGACGCTCAGGATTTGGATACGCAGTATTTT
TRBV19	TRBJ1-1	NA	TRBD1	CASSVDRATEAFF	TGTGCCAGTAGTGTCGACAGGGCCACTGAAGCTTTCTTT
TRBV9	TRBJ2-1	NA	TRBD2	CASSLDLAGVAYNEQFF	TGTGCCAGCAGCCTTGATCTAGCGGGAGTGGCCTACAATGAGCAGTTCTTC
TRBV5-4	TRBJ1-2	NA	NA	CASSLGRLGNYGYTF	TGTGCCAGCAGCTTAGGGAGGTTAGGTAACTATGGCTACACCTTC
TRBV28	TRBJ1-6	once	TRBD1	CASSWGQGSVPLHF	TGTGCCAGCAGTTGGGGACAGGGTTCGGTACCCCTCCACTTT
TRBV7-9	TRBJ2-7	NA	TRBD2	CASQAGTIYEQYF	TGTGCCAGCCAAGCGGGAACCATCTACGAGCAGTACTTC
TRBV28	TRBJ2-2	NA	NA	CASSPENTGELFF	TGTGCCAGCAGTCCAGAGAACACCGGGGAGCTGTTTTTT
TRBV30	TRBJ2-1	NA	NA	CAWTGASADEQFF	TGTGCCTGGACGGGAGCGTCGGCGGATGAGCAGTTCTTC
TRBV19	TRBJ2-2	NA	TRBD2	CASSIRSGGASNTGELFF	TGTGCCAGTAGTATAAGAAGCGGGGGGGCTTCGAACACCGGGGAGCTGTTTTTT
TRBV4-3	TRBJ2-7	NA	NA	CASSQLRSYEQYF	TGCGCCAGCAGCCAATTGCGATCCTACGAGCAGTACTTC
TRBV15	TRBJ1-3	NA	NA	CATSTVSSGNTIYF	TGTGCCACCTCCACGGTGAGCTCTGGAAACACCATATATTTT
TRBV4-1	TRBJ2-7	NA	NA	CASSQDRPYEQYF	TGCGCCAGCAGCCAGGACAGACCCTACGAGCAGTACTTC
TRBV5-6	TRBJ2-1	NA	NA	CASSLTRLALYNEQFF	TGTGCCAGCAGCTTGACGCGGCTAGCGCTCTACAATGAGCAGTTCTTC
TRBV9	TRBJ2-2	NA	TRBD2	CASSVSGRGGELFF	TGTGCCAGCAGCGTAAGCGGGAGAGGCGGGGAGCTGTTTTTT